This record looks at one T cell receptor beta chain sequence and its context. Its antigen is as yet unknown. V was pared by 10 bases and J by 2 bases, with 16 bases between. Per germline, CDR1 LNHDA and CDR2 SQIVND (reference sequence). The CDR3 spans 14 residues. The immunoSEQ assay was version 4, run in survey mode. TCRdb keeps only in-frame clones here, not all; method: immunoSEQ multiplex PCR. The table records about 7,000 clones, roughly three quarters of them present only once. The stimulus was lysate of CMV-infected fibroblasts, approximately 9.6 ug/mL. Sorting of responding CD4+ T cells relied on upregulated CD40 ligand together with CD69. Inclusion required CMV-positive serology and CD4+ counts above 400 cells/uL. A roughly 17-hour stimulation of CD8-depleted PBMCs used anti-CD28/CD49d costimulation, CD40-blocking antibody and enfuvirtide. This specimen comes from a study of persistence of HIV-infected CD4 T cells. Study-wide background: Donors had been on suppressive ART for a median of 8 years. The study, taken as a whole, reports: TCRbeta richness was lower in CMV- and Gag-responding cells than in anti-CD3/anti-CD28-responding cells.

The genes are TRBV19 and TRBJ2-3; unclear D gene. The source material was CD4+ T cells sorted from PBMCs after approximately 20-hour stimulation, sampled from a patient who received antiretroviral therapy. This receptor was taken from an adult woman with HIV who was CMV-seropositive. CDR3 DNA: TGTGCCACCCTTGGCGGCTTAGCCACAGATACGCAGTATTTT. Amino acid sequence: CATLGGLATDTQYF.